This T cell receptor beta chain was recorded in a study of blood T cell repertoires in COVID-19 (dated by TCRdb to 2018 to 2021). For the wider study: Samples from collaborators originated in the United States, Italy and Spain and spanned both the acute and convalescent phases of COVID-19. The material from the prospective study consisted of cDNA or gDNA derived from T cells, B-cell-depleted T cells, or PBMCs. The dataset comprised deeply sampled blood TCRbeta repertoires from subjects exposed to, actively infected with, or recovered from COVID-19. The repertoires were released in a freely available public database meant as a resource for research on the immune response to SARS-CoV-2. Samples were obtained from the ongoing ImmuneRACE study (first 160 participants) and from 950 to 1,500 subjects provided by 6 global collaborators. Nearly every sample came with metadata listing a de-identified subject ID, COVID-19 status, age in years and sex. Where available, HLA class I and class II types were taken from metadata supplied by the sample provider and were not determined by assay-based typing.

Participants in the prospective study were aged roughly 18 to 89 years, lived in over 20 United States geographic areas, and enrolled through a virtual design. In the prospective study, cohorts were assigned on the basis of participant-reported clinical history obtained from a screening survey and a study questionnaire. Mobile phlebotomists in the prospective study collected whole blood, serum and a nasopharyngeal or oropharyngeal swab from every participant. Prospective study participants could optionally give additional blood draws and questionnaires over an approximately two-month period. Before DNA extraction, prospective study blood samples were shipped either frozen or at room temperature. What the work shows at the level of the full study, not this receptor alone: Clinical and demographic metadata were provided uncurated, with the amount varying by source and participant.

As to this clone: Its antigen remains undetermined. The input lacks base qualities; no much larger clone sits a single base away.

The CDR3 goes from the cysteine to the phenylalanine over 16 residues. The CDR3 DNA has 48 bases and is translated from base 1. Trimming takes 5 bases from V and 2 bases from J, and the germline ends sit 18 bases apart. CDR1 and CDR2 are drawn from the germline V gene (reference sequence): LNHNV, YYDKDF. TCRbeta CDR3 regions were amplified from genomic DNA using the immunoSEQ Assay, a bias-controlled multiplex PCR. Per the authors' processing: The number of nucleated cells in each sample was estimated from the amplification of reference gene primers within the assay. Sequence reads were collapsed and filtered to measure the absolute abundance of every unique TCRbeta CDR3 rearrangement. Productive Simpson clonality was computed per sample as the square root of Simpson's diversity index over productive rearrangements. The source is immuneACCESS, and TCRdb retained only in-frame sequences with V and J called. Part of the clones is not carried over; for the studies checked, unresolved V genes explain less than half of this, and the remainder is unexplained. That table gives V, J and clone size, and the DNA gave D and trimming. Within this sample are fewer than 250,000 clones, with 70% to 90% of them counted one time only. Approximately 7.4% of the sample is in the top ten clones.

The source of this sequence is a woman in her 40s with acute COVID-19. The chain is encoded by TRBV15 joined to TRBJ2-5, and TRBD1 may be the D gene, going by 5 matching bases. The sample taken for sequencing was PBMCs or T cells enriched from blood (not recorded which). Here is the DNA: TGTGCCACCAGCCCTCGTGGGGCCCTGGGGCAAGAGACCCAGTACTTC. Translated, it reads CATSPRGALGQETQYF.